This section outlines one T cell receptor beta chain sequence together with its context. V gave up 0 bases and J gave up 0 bases, with 16 bases separating them. CDR1 and CDR2 (germline): SGHTS, YDEGEE. The CDR3 has 17 amino acids. Anyone with autoimmune disease history or systemic immunosuppression was excluded. The data belong to a study of OX40 agonist ivuxolimab in advanced cancers. Study overall: The patients got ivuxolimab, which is an agonistic anti-OX40 (CD134) antibody.

The table came from immunoSEQ multiplex PCR; TCRdb's copy has only in-frame clones and leaves some out. The sample contains tens of thousands of clones, around 94% of which appear only once. The clonotype originates from an adult with an advanced solid tumor such as melanoma, head and neck, liver or kidney cancer. Specimen: CD4+ or CD8+ T cells sorted from blood, collected in a trial of the OX40 agonist ivuxolimab. The V call is TRBV5-8, the J call TRBJ2-7; D unresolved. This CDR3 is CASSLAGTGIPSYEQYF. The CDR3 coding sequence is TGTGCCAGCAGCTTGGCCGGCACGGGCATTCCCTCCTACGAGCAGTACTTC. The variable domain in full, completed from reference TRBV5-8 and TRBJ2-7, reads EAGVTQSPTHLIKTRGQQATLRCSPISGHTSVYWYQQALGLGLQFLLWYDEGEERNRGNFPPRFSGRQFPNYSSELNVNALELEDSALYLCASSLAGTGIPSYEQYFGPGTRLTVT.